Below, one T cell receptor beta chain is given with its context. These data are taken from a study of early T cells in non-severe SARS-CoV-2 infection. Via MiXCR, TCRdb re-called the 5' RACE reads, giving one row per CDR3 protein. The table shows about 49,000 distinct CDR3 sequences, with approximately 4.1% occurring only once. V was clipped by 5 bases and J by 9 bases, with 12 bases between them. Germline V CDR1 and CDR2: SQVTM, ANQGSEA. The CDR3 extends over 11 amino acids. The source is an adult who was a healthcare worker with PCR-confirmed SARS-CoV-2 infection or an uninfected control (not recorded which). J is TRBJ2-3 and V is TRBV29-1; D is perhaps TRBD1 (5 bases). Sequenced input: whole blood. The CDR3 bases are TGCAGCGTTCTACAGGACGGCACGCAGTATTTT. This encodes CSVLQDGTQYF.